This T cell receptor beta chain comes out of a study of T cell responses to AZD1222 COVID-19 vaccine. Assay used: immunoSEQ multiplex PCR; TCRdb lists only in-frame clones, some missing. The table includes about 180,000 clones, about 86% detected once. This CDR3 has 15 amino acids. In germline, CDR1 is MNHEY, CDR2 SVGAGI. V lost 6 bases and J lost 4; bases outside the gene matches: 9. The sample in question was peripheral blood, obtained 28 days after the second AZD1222 dose. The TCR sequence derives from an adult who received the AZD1222 COVID-19 vaccine. The chain employs TRBV6-5 and TRBJ2-3; 8 bases are shared with TRBD2. CDR3 sequence reads: CASSLGTGGADTQYF. CDR3 in DNA: TGTGCCAGCAGCCTTGGGACGGGAGGGGCAGATACGCAGTATTTT.